This T cell receptor (beta chain) appears in the sequencing data of a study of T-cell reconstitution after alpha-beta-depleted transplantation in children (TCRdb year 2016). In the study overall: Using TCR repertoire profiling, the study quantitatively followed how T-cell immune reconstitution unfolded in children after TCRalphabeta/CD19-depleted allogeneic hematopoietic cell transplantation. The investigation overall reported the following: In some patients, high TCRbeta diversity at day 60 was attributed to recipient T cells and intrathymic progenitors that had survived conditioning. Apparently early alphabetaT-cell count recovery about two months after transplant reportedly relied on only several hundred rapidly expanded clones derived from non-depleted graft cells. Over subsequent months, a decline in hyperexpanded clone frequencies was noted, and after one year, T-cell counts and TCRbeta diversity were mostly ascribed to newly produced T cells.

Sample treatment or condition, as interpreted from the label and publication: allogeneic hematopoietic cell transplantation with graft depleted of TCRalphabeta T cells and CD19 B cells. The children who served as transplant recipients had been given grafts of TCRalphabeta/CD19-depleted allogeneic hematopoietic cells. Library construction relied on PCR. Data came from an Illumina HiSeq 2500. Molecular barcoding was employed in the preparation of TCR libraries, with unique molecular identifiers being used to normalize TCRbeta repertoire quantification. In-frame beta chains were kept once TCRdb had trimmed the public reads at Q25 with fastp and called clones with MiXCR. Merged by CDR3 protein, the rows form single entries marked with the most common genes and DNA. This sample is represented by around 300,000 distinct CDR3 sequences; roughly 7.8% of them were singletons. Approximately 9.1% of the sample rests with the top ten.

Per the germline V gene, SQVTM is the CDR1 and ANQGSEA is the CDR2. The cysteine opens and the phenylalanine closes a CDR3 of 14 amino acids. The kept DNA is CDR3 alone, 42 bases in frame from the first base. This clonotype has at least ten counts. No antigen is known for it. Its ends do not fully match the called genes, so a read error is possible. The chain couples TRBV29-1 to TRBJ2-5; 10 junctional bases match TRBD2. The sequence came from a female patient aged 2-9 years who had a stem cell transplant for Fanconi anemia, so the T cells may come from the graft donor. Specimen: peripheral blood, collected 360 days after TCRalphabeta/CD19-depleted stem cell transplant. The CDR3 reads CSVEERGGRETQYF. The DNA sequence is given as TGCAGCGTCGAAGAGCGGGGGGGCCGTGAGACCCAGTACTTC.